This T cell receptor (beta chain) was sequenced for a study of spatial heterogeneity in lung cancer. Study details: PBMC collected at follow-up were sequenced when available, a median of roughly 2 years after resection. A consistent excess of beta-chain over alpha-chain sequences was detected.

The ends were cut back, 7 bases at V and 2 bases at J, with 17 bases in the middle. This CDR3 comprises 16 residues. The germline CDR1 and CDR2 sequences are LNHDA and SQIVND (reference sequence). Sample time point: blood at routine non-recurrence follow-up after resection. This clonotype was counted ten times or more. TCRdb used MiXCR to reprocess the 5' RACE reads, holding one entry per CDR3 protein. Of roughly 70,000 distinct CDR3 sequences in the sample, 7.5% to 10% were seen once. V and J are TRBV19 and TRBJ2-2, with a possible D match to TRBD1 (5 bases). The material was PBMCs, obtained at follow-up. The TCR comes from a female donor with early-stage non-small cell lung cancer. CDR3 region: CASMGRQGSNTGELFF. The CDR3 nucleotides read TGTGCCAGTATGGGGCGGCAAGGAAGTAACACCGGGGAGCTGTTTTTT.